A selection of T cell receptor beta chains follows, all from one sample in a study of blood T cells in healthy people across ages. TCRdb analysed the 5' RACE reads with MiXCR anew, one entry per CDR3 protein. The sample has about 970,000 distinct CDR3 sequences, 51% seen once. Material for sequencing was blood. These receptors were obtained from a woman between 55 and 75 years old in good health. Each CDR3 is given with its conserved first and last residue. The D gene is left open where the match is weak. The size field is filled for only some rows; it gives once, few, many or a size class.

d_call: .
j_call: TRBJ2-6
clone_size: .
v_call: TRBV27
cdr3_nt: .
cdr3_aa: CASSWPFGSGANVPTF

d_call: .
j_call: TRBJ2-1
clone_size: .
v_call: TRBV27
cdr3_nt: TGTGCCAGCAGTTTACCCGCTGTGGGGCATCTTAGTCGTCGGCAGTTCTTC
cdr3_aa: CASSLPAVGHLSRRQFF

d_call: .
j_call: TRBJ2-1
clone_size: .
v_call: TRBV6-5
cdr3_nt: TGTGCCAGCAGTTACGGCAGGGCCTACAATGAGCAGTTCTTC
cdr3_aa: CASSYGRAYNEQFF

d_call: TRBD1
j_call: TRBJ2-5
clone_size: .
v_call: TRBV6-6
cdr3_nt: TGTGCCAGCAGTCCCCGGGACAGGGGGCACAGTGAGCAGTACTTC
cdr3_aa: CASSPRDRGHSEQYF

d_call: TRBD1
j_call: TRBJ2-1
clone_size: few
v_call: TRBV12-3/TRBV12-4
cdr3_nt: TGTGCCAGCAGTTCCGACAGGGTTAAAGGCGAGCAGTTCTTC
cdr3_aa: CASSSDRVKGEQFF

d_call: .
j_call: TRBJ2-2
clone_size: .
v_call: TRBV12-3/TRBV12-4
cdr3_nt: TGTGCCAGCCGCAAAAACTTGGCCGGTGGGGAGCTGTTTTTT
cdr3_aa: CASRKNLAGGELFF

d_call: TRBD2
j_call: TRBJ2-5
clone_size: few
v_call: TRBV5-6
cdr3_nt: TGTGCCAGCGGGAGACTAGCGGGACGACAAGAGACCCAGTACTTC
cdr3_aa: CASGRLAGRQETQYF

d_call: TRBD2
j_call: TRBJ2-1
clone_size: few
v_call: TRBV6-1
cdr3_nt: TGTGCCAGCAGTGAGCCTAGCGGGCTCGAGAATGAGCAGTTCTTC
cdr3_aa: CASSEPSGLENEQFF

d_call: TRBD2
j_call: TRBJ2-7
clone_size: .
v_call: TRBV27
cdr3_nt: TGTGCCAGCAGGGGGGGAGGGCCCTACGAGCAGTACTTC
cdr3_aa: CASRGGGPYEQYF

d_call: TRBD2
j_call: TRBJ2-2
clone_size: .
v_call: TRBV5-1
cdr3_nt: TGCGCCAGCAGCTTTAGCGGGAGTGGGACCGGGGAGCTGTTTTTT
cdr3_aa: CASSFSGSGTGELFF

d_call: .
j_call: TRBJ1-2
clone_size: .
v_call: TRBV12-3/TRBV12-4
cdr3_nt: TGTGCCAGCAGGATCCAGGGGACGGCGGACTACACCTTC
cdr3_aa: CASRIQGTADYTF

d_call: .
j_call: TRBJ1-5
clone_size: .
v_call: TRBV18
cdr3_nt: TGTGCCAGCTCACCTCAATTTAGCAATCAGCCCCAGCATTTT
cdr3_aa: CASSPQFSNQPQHF

d_call: .
j_call: TRBJ1-2
clone_size: .
v_call: TRBV20-1
cdr3_nt: TGCAGTGCTAGCAGGGTTGAATATGGCTACACCTTC
cdr3_aa: CSASRVEYGYTF

d_call: TRBD1
j_call: TRBJ2-1
clone_size: once
v_call: TRBV3-1
cdr3_nt: TGTGCCAGCAGCCATGCCGACAGGGGGTTCTACAATGAGCAGTTCTTC
cdr3_aa: CASSHADRGFYNEQFF

d_call: TRBD1
j_call: TRBJ1-2
clone_size: once
v_call: TRBV20-1
cdr3_nt: TGCAGTGCTAGGAGGACAGGGGATGGCTACACCTTC
cdr3_aa: CSARRTGDGYTF

d_call: .
j_call: TRBJ2-1
clone_size: .
v_call: TRBV7-2
cdr3_nt: TGTGCCAGCAGCTTACTGATGACAGGGACTACAACTGAGCAGTTCTTC
cdr3_aa: CASSLLMTGTTTEQFF

d_call: TRBD2
j_call: TRBJ2-1
clone_size: .
v_call: TRBV7-9
cdr3_nt: TGTGCCAGCAGTATCACAGGACTAGCGGGAGGAACATCCTACAATGAGCAGTTCTTC
cdr3_aa: CASSITGLAGGTSYNEQFF

d_call: .
j_call: TRBJ2-5
clone_size: .
v_call: TRBV25-1
cdr3_nt: TGTGCCAGCAGTGAATCGGGAGAGACCCAGTACTTC
cdr3_aa: CASSESGETQYF

d_call: .
j_call: TRBJ1-2
clone_size: once
v_call: TRBV10-3
cdr3_nt: TGTGCCATCAACCTTGACGGGGAAGGCTCGCTTAACTATGGCTACACCTTC
cdr3_aa: CAINLDGEGSLNYGYTF

d_call: TRBD2
j_call: TRBJ2-1
clone_size: once
v_call: TRBV6-1
cdr3_nt: TGTGCCAGCAGTGAAGCCGGGGGGAACTACAATGAGCAGTTCTTC
cdr3_aa: CASSEAGGNYNEQFF

d_call: .
j_call: TRBJ2-7
clone_size: few
v_call: TRBV18
cdr3_nt: TGTGCCAGCTCATACGGGCCGATCTCGGGCGAGCAGTACTTC
cdr3_aa: CASSYGPISGEQYF

d_call: .
j_call: TRBJ2-1
clone_size: .
v_call: TRBV7-9
cdr3_nt: TGTGCCAGCAGCTTCGACGAGAGCTCCTACAATGAGCAGTTCTTC
cdr3_aa: CASSFDESSYNEQFF

d_call: .
j_call: TRBJ2-5
clone_size: few
v_call: TRBV12-3/TRBV12-4
cdr3_nt: TGTGCCAGCACCCGGGTGAAACAAGAGACCCAGTACTTC
cdr3_aa: CASTRVKQETQYF

d_call: .
j_call: TRBJ2-7
clone_size: .
v_call: TRBV6-2/TRBV6-3
cdr3_nt: TGTGCCAGCACTCCCCGGGTTCCCTACGAGCAGTACTTC
cdr3_aa: CASTPRVPYEQYF

d_call: TRBD2
j_call: TRBJ2-5
clone_size: .
v_call: TRBV20-1
cdr3_nt: TGCAGTGCTAGTCTCCGCCGGACTAGCGGGGTGGAGACCCAGTACTTC
cdr3_aa: CSASLRRTSGVETQYF

d_call: TRBD1
j_call: TRBJ2-5
clone_size: .
v_call: TRBV7-2
cdr3_nt: TGTGCCAGCAGCGTACAGGGGACGCCCTGGACCCAGTACTTC
cdr3_aa: CASSVQGTPWTQYF

d_call: .
j_call: TRBJ2-1
clone_size: few
v_call: TRBV7-8
cdr3_nt: TGTGCCAGCAGCTTAGCGCGAATGGACAATGAGCAGTTCTTC
cdr3_aa: CASSLARMDNEQFF

d_call: .
j_call: TRBJ2-7
clone_size: many
v_call: TRBV7-9
cdr3_nt: TGTGCCAGCAGCTTATCGATCTACGAGCAGTACTTC
cdr3_aa: CASSLSIYEQYF

d_call: .
j_call: TRBJ2-5
clone_size: few
v_call: TRBV28
cdr3_nt: TGTGCCAGCAGTTTAGTCGTCGGGCGAGGTGACCAGTACTTC
cdr3_aa: CASSLVVGRGDQYF

d_call: .
j_call: TRBJ1-5
clone_size: .
v_call: TRBV3-1
cdr3_nt: TGTGCCAGCAGCCAAGAGGTGGGGGGCGGTCAGCCCCAGCATTTT
cdr3_aa: CASSQEVGGGQPQHF

d_call: .
j_call: TRBJ1-2
clone_size: .
v_call: TRBV6-6
cdr3_nt: TGTGCCAGCAGTACGGGTGACTATGGCTACACCTTC
cdr3_aa: CASSTGDYGYTF

d_call: .
j_call: TRBJ2-2
clone_size: few
v_call: TRBV7-9
cdr3_nt: TGTGCCAGCAGCTTAAAAGCGGTAATGACCGGGGAGCTGTTTTTT
cdr3_aa: CASSLKAVMTGELFF

d_call: TRBD1
j_call: TRBJ1-2
clone_size: .
v_call: TRBV3-1
cdr3_nt: TGTGCCAGCAGCGGAGACAGGGTAAAGGCGAATGGCTACACCTTC
cdr3_aa: CASSGDRVKANGYTF

d_call: .
j_call: TRBJ2-3
clone_size: once
v_call: TRBV4-2
cdr3_nt: TGTGCCAGCAGCCAAGCGGATTGGGATACGCAGTATTTT
cdr3_aa: CASSQADWDTQYF

d_call: .
j_call: TRBJ2-2
clone_size: .
v_call: TRBV6-2/TRBV6-3
cdr3_nt: TGTGCCAGCAGTTACACATCCTACACCGGGGAGCTGTTTTTT
cdr3_aa: CASSYTSYTGELFF

d_call: .
j_call: TRBJ1-2
clone_size: .
v_call: TRBV20-1
cdr3_nt: TGCAGTGCTAGAGTAGCGAGTTATGGCTACACCTTC
cdr3_aa: CSARVASYGYTF

d_call: .
j_call: TRBJ2-5
clone_size: .
v_call: TRBV7-8
cdr3_nt: TGTGCCAGCAGCCACCCAGAGGGGTACGAGACCCAGTACTTC
cdr3_aa: CASSHPEGYETQYF

d_call: .
j_call: TRBJ2-5
clone_size: .
v_call: TRBV7-2
cdr3_nt: TGTGCCAGCAGCGTAGCCGGGGCCGAAAAGACCCAGTACTTC
cdr3_aa: CASSVAGAEKTQYF

d_call: .
j_call: TRBJ2-7
clone_size: .
v_call: TRBV10-3
cdr3_nt: TGTGCCATCAGCGTCGGGGGCGGCTCCTACGAGCAGTACTTC
cdr3_aa: CAISVGGGSYEQYF

d_call: TRBD1
j_call: TRBJ2-6
clone_size: .
v_call: TRBV20-1
cdr3_nt: TGCAGTGCTAGCGAGACAGGGTTGTCTGGGGCCAACGTCCTGACTTTC
cdr3_aa: CSASETGLSGANVLTF

d_call: TRBD1
j_call: TRBJ1-1
clone_size: .
v_call: TRBV4-1
cdr3_nt: TGCGCCAGCAGCCAAGATCGCGAGGAGGACAGGGAAGCTTTCTTT
cdr3_aa: CASSQDREEDREAFF

d_call: .
j_call: TRBJ2-1
clone_size: .
v_call: TRBV7-2
cdr3_nt: TGTGCCAGCAGCACCGACAGCAGCGTCTACGAGCAGTTCTTC
cdr3_aa: CASSTDSSVYEQFF

d_call: TRBD2
j_call: TRBJ2-1
clone_size: .
v_call: TRBV9
cdr3_nt: TGTGCCAGCAGCGGGCTAGCGGGAGGTATCAATGAGCAGTTCTTC
cdr3_aa: CASSGLAGGINEQFF

d_call: .
j_call: TRBJ1-4
clone_size: .
v_call: TRBV7-9
cdr3_nt: TGTGCCAGCAGCCCAGACGTGGGGGGAAAACTGTTTTTT
cdr3_aa: CASSPDVGGKLFF

d_call: .
j_call: TRBJ2-5
clone_size: .
v_call: TRBV6-5
cdr3_nt: TGTGCCAGCGGCCAGCCGCAGGAGACCCAGTACTTC
cdr3_aa: CASGQPQETQYF

d_call: TRBD2
j_call: TRBJ2-7
clone_size: .
v_call: TRBV12-3/TRBV12-4
cdr3_nt: TGTGCCAGCAGTGGCTGGACTAGCGGGTCCTACGAGCAGTACTTC
cdr3_aa: CASSGWTSGSYEQYF

d_call: .
j_call: TRBJ2-2
clone_size: .
v_call: TRBV7-3
cdr3_nt: TGTGCCAGCAGCTTAAATACAGGGTACACCGGGGAGCTGTTTTTT
cdr3_aa: CASSLNTGYTGELFF

d_call: TRBD2
j_call: TRBJ2-7
clone_size: .
v_call: TRBV7-2
cdr3_nt: TGTGCCAGCAGCCACGGACTAGCGGGAACCAACTACGAGCAGTACTTC
cdr3_aa: CASSHGLAGTNYEQYF